This TCR beta chain was obtained from a study of blood T cell repertoires in COVID-19. Study-wide context: Both acute and convalescent COVID-19 samples were obtained from the United States, Italy and Spain.

The ends lost 3 bases at V and 0 bases at J; junction bases unmatched: 7. Germline V gene data show CDR1 as GTSNPN and CDR2 as SVGIG (reference sequence). The CDR3 sequence is 16 residues long. Original data processing: Reference gene primer amplification gave estimated nucleated cell counts. The repertoire was sequenced with immunoSEQ multiplex PCR; TCRdb's copy has only in-frame clones and lacks some. The V and J calls and clone size were taken over from that table, and D and trimming were inferred from the DNA. Of roughly 570,000 clones listed, 70% to 90% were seen once; the top ten hold about 8%. Patients in Seattle were enrolled during active infection, then followed longitudinally.

The chain recombines TRBV30 with TRBJ1-4, with 7 nucleotides matching TRBD1. The receptor's source is a woman aged 45 to 65 with COVID-19, enrolled during active disease. The sequencing sample was made of peripheral blood. As DNA, the CDR3 is TGTGCCTGGAGCCCAGGGGGAGTTGCAACTAATGAAAAACTGTTTTTT. Translation gives CAWSPGGVATNEKLFF.